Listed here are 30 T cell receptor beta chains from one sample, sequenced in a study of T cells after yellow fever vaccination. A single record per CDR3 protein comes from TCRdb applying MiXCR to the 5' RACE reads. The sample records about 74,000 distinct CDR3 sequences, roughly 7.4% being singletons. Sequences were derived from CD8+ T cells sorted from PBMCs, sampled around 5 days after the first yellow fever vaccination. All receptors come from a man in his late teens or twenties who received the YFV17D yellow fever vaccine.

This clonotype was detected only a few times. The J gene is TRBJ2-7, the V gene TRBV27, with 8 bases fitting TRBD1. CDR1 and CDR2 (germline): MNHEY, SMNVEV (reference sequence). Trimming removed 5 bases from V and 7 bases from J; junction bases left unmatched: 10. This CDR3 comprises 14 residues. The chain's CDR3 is CASSTVDRDGEQYV. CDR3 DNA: TGTGCCAGCAGTACCGTGGACAGGGATGGGGAGCAGTACGTC.

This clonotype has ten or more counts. DNA for the CDR3: TGTGCCAGCAGAATACTTTTGGGCGGGTACACTGAAGCTTTCTTT. Its translation is CASRILLGGYTEAFF. The gene calls are TRBV7-2 and TRBJ1-1; D is undetermined. The CDR3 runs to 15 residues. V lost 6 bases and J lost 3, with 17 bases in between. Looked up from germline, CDR1 is SGHTA and CDR2 is FQGNSA.

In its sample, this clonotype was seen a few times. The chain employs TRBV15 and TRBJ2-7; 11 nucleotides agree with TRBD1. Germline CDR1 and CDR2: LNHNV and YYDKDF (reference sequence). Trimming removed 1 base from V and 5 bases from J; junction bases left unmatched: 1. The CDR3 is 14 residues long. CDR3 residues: CATSRGTGGNEQYF. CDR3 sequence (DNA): TGTGCCACCAGCAGAGGGACAGGGGGCAACGAGCAGTACTTC.

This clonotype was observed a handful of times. The chain's CDR3 is CASSQRTGSTSYGYTF. As DNA, the CDR3 is TGCGCCAGCAGCCAAAGGACAGGGAGTACATCTTACGGCTACACCTTC. This rearrangement joins TRBV4-1 to TRBJ1-2; TRBD1 aligns across 8 bases. CDR1 and CDR2 (germline): MGHRA, YSYEKL. This CDR3 has 16 amino acids. V lost 2 bases and J lost 8; bases outside the gene matches: 13.

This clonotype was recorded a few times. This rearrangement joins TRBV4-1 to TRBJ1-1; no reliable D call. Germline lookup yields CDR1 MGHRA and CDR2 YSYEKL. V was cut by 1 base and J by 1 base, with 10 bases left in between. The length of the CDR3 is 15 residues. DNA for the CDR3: TGCGCCAGCAGCCAAGGGAGGAGGAGGAACACTGAAGCTTTCTTT. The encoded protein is CASSQGRRRNTEAFF.

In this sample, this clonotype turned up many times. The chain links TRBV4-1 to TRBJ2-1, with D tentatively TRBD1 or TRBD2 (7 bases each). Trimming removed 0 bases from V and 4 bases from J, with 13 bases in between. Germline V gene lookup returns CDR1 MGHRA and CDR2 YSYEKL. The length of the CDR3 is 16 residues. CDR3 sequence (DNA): TGCGCCAGCAGCCAAGATGGCAGGGGGGGGTACAATGAGCAGTTCTTC. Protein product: CASSQDGRGGYNEQFF.

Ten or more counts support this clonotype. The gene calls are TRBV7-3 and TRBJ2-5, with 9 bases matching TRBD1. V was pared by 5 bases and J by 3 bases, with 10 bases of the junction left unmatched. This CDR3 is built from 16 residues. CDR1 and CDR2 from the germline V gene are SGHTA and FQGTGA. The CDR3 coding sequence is TGTGCCAGCAGCGAAGAGCCTGGGACAGGGAAAGAGACCCAGTACTTC. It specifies CASSEEPGTGKETQYF.

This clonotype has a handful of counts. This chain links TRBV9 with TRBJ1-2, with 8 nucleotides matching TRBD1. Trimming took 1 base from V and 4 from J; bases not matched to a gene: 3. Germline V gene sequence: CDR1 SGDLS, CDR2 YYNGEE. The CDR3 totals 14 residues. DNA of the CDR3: TGTGCCAGCAGCGTATCGGGACAGGCCTATGGCTACACCTTC. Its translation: CASSVSGQAYGYTF.

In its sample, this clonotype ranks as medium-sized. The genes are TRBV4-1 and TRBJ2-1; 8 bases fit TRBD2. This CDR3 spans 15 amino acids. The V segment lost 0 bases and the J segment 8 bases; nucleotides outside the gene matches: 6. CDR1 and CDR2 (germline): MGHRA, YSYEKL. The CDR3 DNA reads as TGCGCCAGCAGCCAAGAACGCGGGGGGTATGATGAGCAGTTCTTC. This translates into CASSQERGGYDEQFF.

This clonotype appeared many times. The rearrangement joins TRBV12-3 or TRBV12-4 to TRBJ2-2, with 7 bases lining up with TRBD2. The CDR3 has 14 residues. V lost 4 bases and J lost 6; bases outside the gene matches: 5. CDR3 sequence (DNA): TGTGCCAGCAGTTCCGGACTAGGGGCCGGGGAGCTGTTTTTT. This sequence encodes CASSSGLGAGELFF.

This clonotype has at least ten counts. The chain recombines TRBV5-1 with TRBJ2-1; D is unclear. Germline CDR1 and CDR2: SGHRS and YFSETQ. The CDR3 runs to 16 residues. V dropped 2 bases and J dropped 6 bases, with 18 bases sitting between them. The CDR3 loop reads CASSLGTLNGFNEQFF. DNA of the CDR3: TGCGCCAGCAGCTTAGGCACTCTCAATGGGTTCAATGAGCAGTTCTTC.

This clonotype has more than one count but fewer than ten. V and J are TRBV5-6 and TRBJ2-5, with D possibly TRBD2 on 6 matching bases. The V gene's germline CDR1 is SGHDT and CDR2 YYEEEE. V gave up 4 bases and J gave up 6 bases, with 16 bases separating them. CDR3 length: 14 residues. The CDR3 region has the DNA TGTGCCAGCAGCCCGAGGTGGGGGGTTCAGACCCAGTACTTC. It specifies CASSPRWGVQTQYF.

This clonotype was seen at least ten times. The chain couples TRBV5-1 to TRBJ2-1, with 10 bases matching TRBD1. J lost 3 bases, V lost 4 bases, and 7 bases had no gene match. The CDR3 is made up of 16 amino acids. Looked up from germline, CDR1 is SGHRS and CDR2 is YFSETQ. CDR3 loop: CASSPGGTGDYNEQFF. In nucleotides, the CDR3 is TGCGCCAGCAGCCCAGGGGGGACAGGGGACTACAATGAGCAGTTCTTC.

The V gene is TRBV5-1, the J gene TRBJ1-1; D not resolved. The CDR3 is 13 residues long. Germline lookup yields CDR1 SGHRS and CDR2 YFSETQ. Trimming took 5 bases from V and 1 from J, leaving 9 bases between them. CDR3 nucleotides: TGCGCCAGCAGGAGAGAAGGGAACACTGAAGCTTTCTTT. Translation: CASRREGNTEAFF.

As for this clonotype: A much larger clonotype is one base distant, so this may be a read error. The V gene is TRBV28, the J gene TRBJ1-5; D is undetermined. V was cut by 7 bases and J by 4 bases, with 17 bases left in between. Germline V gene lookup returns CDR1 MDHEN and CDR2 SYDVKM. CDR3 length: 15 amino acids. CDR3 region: CASTLRGVGNQPQHF. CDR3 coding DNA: TGTGCCAGCACTTTGCGGGGAGTTGGGAATCAGCCCCAGCATTTT.

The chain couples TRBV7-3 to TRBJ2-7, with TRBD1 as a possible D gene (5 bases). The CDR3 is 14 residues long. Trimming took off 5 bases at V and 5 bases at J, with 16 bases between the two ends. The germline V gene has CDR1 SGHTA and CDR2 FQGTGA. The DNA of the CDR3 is TGTGCCAGCAGCATGGGGCCGGGTAGGAACGAGCAGTACTTC. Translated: CASSMGPGRNEQYF.

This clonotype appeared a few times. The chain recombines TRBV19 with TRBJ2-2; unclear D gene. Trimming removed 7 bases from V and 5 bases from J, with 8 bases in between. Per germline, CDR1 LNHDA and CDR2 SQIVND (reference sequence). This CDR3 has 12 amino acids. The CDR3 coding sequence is TGTGCCAGTATGGATCCGACCGGGGAGCTGTTTTTT. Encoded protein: CASMDPTGELFF.

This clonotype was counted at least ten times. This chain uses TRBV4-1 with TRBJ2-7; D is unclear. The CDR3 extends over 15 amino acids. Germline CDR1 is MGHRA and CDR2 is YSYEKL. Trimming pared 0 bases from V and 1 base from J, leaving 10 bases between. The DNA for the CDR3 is TGCGCCAGCAGCCAAGATTGGCCCGGGTCCTACGAGCAGTACTTC. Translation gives CASSQDWPGSYEQYF.

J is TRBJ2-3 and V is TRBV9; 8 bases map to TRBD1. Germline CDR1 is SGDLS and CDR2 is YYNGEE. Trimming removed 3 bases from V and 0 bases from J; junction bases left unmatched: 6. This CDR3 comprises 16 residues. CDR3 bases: TGTGCCAGCAGCGGAGACAGGGGATTTAGCACAGATACGCAGTATTTT. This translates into CASSGDRGFSTDTQYF.

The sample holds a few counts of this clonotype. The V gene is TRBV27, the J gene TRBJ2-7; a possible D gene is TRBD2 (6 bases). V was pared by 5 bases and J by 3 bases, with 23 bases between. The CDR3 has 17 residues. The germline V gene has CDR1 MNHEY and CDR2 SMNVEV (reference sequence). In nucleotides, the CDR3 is TGTGCCAGCAGTCCCATTACAGTGACTAGGAGAGTCTACGAGCAGTACTTC. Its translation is CASSPITVTRRVYEQYF.

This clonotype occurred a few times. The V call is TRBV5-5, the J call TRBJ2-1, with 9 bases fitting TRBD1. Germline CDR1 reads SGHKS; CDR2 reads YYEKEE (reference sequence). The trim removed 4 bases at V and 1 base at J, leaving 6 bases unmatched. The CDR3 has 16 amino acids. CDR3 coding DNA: TGTGCCAGCAGCAACACCGGGACAGGGTCCTACAATGAGCAGTTCTTC. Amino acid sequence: CASSNTGTGSYNEQFF.

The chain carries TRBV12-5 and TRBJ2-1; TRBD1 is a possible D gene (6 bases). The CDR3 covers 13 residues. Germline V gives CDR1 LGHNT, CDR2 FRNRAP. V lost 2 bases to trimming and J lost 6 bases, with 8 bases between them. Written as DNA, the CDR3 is TGTGCTAGTGGTTTGACAGGGTCCAATGAGCAGTTCTTC. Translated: CASGLTGSNEQFF.

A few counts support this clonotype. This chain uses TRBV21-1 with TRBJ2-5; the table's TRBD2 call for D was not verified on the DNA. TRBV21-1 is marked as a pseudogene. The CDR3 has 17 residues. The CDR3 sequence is CASSKKGLAGGPETQYF. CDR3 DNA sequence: TGTGCCAGCAGCAAAAAGGGGCTAGCGGGGGGGCCAGAGACCCAGTACTTC.

The CDR3 DNA reads TGTGCCAGCAGTTACTCGAAGGAGGTTGAGCAGTTCTTC. Translated, it gives CASSYSKEVEQFF. This chain links TRBV6-5 with TRBJ2-1, with D tentatively TRBD2 (5 bases). The germline V gene encodes CDR1 MNHEY and CDR2 SVGAGI. Trimming took off 0 bases at V and 9 bases at J, with 9 bases between the two ends. The CDR3 consists of 13 residues.

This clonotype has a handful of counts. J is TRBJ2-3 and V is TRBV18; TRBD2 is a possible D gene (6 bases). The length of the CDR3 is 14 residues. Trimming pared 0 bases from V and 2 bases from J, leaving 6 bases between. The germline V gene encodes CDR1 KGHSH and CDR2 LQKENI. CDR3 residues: CASSPPDYTDTQYF. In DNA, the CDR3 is TGTGCCAGCTCACCACCGGACTACACAGATACGCAGTATTTT.

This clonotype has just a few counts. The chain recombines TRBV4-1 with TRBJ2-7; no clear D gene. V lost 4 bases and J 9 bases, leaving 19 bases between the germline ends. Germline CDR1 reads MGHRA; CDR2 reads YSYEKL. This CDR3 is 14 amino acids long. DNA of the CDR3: TGCGCCAGCAGCCCGCGAGACCAGTCCCACCGGCAGTACTTC. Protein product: CASSPRDQSHRQYF.

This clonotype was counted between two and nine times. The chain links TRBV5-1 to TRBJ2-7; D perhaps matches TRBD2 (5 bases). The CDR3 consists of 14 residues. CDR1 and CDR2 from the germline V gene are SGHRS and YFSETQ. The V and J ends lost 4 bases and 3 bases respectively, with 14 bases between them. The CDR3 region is CASSARAGDYEQYV. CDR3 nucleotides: TGCGCCAGCAGCGCCAGAGCCGGGGACTACGAGCAGTACGTC.

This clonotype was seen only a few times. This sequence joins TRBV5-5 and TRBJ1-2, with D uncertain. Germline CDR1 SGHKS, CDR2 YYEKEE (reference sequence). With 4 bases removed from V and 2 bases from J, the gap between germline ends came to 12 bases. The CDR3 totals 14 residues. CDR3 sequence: CASSPGLGNYGYTF. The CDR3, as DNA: TGTGCCAGCAGCCCTGGGCTGGGGAACTATGGCTACACCTTC.

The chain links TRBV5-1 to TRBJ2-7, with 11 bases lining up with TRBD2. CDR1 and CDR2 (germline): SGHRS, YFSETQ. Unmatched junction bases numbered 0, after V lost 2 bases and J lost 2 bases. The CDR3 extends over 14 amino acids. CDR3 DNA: TGCGCCAGCAGCTTTAGCGGGGGGGCCTACGAGCAGTACTTC. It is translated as CASSFSGGAYEQYF. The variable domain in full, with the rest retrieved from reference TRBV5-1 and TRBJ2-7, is KAGVTQTPRYLIKTRGQQVTLSCSPISGHRSVSWYQQTPGQGLQFLFEYFSETQRNKGNFPGRFSGRQFSNSRSEMNVSTLELGDSALYLCASSFSGGAYEQYFGPGTRLTVT.

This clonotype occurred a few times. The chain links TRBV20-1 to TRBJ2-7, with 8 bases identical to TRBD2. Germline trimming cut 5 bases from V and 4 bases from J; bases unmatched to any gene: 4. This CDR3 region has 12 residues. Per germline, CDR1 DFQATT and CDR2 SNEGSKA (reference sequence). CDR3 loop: CSARGGTYEQYV. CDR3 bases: TGCAGTGCTCGGGGGGGGACTTACGAGCAGTACGTC.